The table lists the clone carrying this TCR beta chain with many counts. Its cognate antigen is unknown. Via MiXCR, TCRdb re-called the 5' RACE reads, giving one row per CDR3 protein. The sample includes some 250,000 distinct CDR3 sequences, around a tenth of them seen just once. These data belong to a study of CD8 T cells in ankylosing spondylitis. Study-level findings and limits: The clones that were linked to disease were reported to be significantly enriched in matched synovial fluid samples from ankylosing spondylitis patients.

The TCR was taken from a male donor with ankylosing spondylitis or in good health (not recorded which). The sequenced sample was blood, either unsorted or a sorted T cell fraction (not recorded which).

The CDR3 DNA is TGTGCCAGCAGATCTTCGGGGGCTCTCTATGGCTACACCTTC. Amino acid sequence: CASRSSGALYGYTF. This chain uses TRBV28 with TRBJ1-2, with D perhaps matching TRBD1 (6 bases). Germline V lookup: CDR1 MDHEN, CDR2 SYDVKM. The CDR3 covers 14 residues. Between the trimmed V and J ends, which lost 6 bases and 4 bases, there was a span of 15 bases.